The 10 T cell receptor beta chains reported below all come from one sample, sequenced in a study of cytomegalovirus exposure and HLA in healthy donors. The data were produced by immunoSEQ multiplex PCR, yet TCRdb's version contains in-frame clones alone and is incomplete. The data show 150,000 to 200,000 clones, 65% to 90% seen once. Source material: PBMCs. Receptor source: a woman aged 18-30 years in good health and CMV-seronegative.

The chain couples TRBV5-4 to TRBJ2-3; 7 nucleotides align to TRBD2. The V segment lost 4 bases and the J segment 0 bases; nucleotides outside the gene matches: 2. This CDR3 has 14 amino acids. The V gene's germline CDR1 is SGHNT and CDR2 YYREEE (reference sequence). The CDR3 DNA reads TGTGCCAGCAGCCGTAGCGGGAGCACAGATACGCAGTATTTT. As protein: CASSRSGSTDTQYF.

This chain connects TRBV9 to TRBJ1-3; maybe TRBD1 (6 bases). The CDR3 loop spans 17 amino acids. From germline, CDR1 is SGDLS and CDR2 YYNGEE. V lost 0 bases and J 1 base, leaving 14 bases between the germline ends. DNA of the CDR3: TGTGCCAGCAGCGTAGGGCAGGGGTCGTCGTCTGGAAACACCATATATTTT. Its translation is CASSVGQGSSSGNTIYF.

The rearrangement uses TRBV2 and TRBJ1-2; 8 nucleotides agree with TRBD1. Germline assignment: CDR1 SNHLY and CDR2 FYNNEI. This CDR3 region has 13 residues. With V trimmed by 7 bases and J by 4 bases, 5 bases remained unmatched. As DNA, the CDR3 is TGTGCCAGCAAGGCGGGACAGGTCTATGGCTACACCTTC. Amino acids: CASKAGQVYGYTF. Drawing the rest from reference TRBV2 and TRBJ1-2, the complete variable domain is EPEVTQTPSHQVTQMGQEVILRCVPISNHLYFYWYRQILGQKVEFLVSFYNNEISEKSEIFDDQFSVERPDGSNFTLKIRSTKLEDSAMYFCASKAGQVYGYTFGSGTRLTVV.

The sample holds one count of this clone. The chain is built from TRBV19 and TRBJ1-5, with 7 bases identical to TRBD1. CDR1 and CDR2 (germline): LNHDA, SQIVND (reference sequence). The length of the CDR3 is 16 residues. Trimming removed 2 bases from V and 1 base from J; junction bases left unmatched: 5. CDR3 in DNA: TGTGCCAGTAGTATAATGACAGGGAAAAGCAATCAGCCCCAGCATTTT. Translated: CASSIMTGKSNQPQHF. Together with reference TRBV19 and TRBJ1-5, the CDR3 gives the full variable domain: DGGITQSPKYLFRKEGQNVTLSCEQNLNHDAMYWYRQDPGQGLRLIYYSQIVNDFQKGDIAEGYSVSREKKESFPLTVTSAQKNPTAFYLCASSIMTGKSNQPQHFGDGTRLSIL.

V is TRBV5-1 and J is TRBJ2-2; D ambiguous. V shed 4 bases and J shed 7 bases, with 20 bases lying between them. This CDR3 region has 16 residues. The germline V gene encodes CDR1 SGHRS and CDR2 YFSETQ. CDR3 in amino acids: CASSLLEGSGLGELFF. The CDR3 DNA sequence: TGCGCCAGCAGCCTCCTGGAAGGCTCTGGGCTCGGGGAGCTGTTTTTT. Combining the CDR3 with reference TRBV5-1 and TRBJ2-2 gives the whole variable domain KAGVTQTPRYLIKTRGQQVTLSCSPISGHRSVSWYQQTPGQGLQFLFEYFSETQRNKGNFPGRFSGRQFSNSRSEMNVSTLELGDSALYLCASSLLEGSGLGELFFGEGSRLTVL.

V usage is TRBV9 and J usage is TRBJ2-5, with TRBD1 matching over 12 bases. The CDR3 length is 16 residues. Unmatched junction bases numbered 8, after V lost 4 bases and J lost 4 bases. The germline CDR1 and CDR2 sequences are SGDLS and YYNGEE. The CDR3 protein is CASSPRGQGARETQYF. In nucleotides, the CDR3 is TGTGCCAGCAGCCCCCGGGGACAGGGGGCCAGAGAGACCCAGTACTTC.

This rearrangement joins TRBV12-2 to TRBJ1-1. TRBV12-2 is a pseudogene locus. This CDR3 is built from 15 residues. CDR3: CASRLERAKNTEAFF. The CDR3 region has the DNA TGTGCAAGTCGCTTAGAGAGGGCAAAAAACACTGAAGCTTTCTTT.

The chain has TRBV4-3 and TRBJ1-1, with a tentative D call TRBD1 (6 bases). This CDR3 is 14 amino acids long. V lost 3 bases and J lost 10, with 18 bases in between. Germline loops: CDR1 LGHNA, CDR2 YSLEER. CDR3 residues: CASSHSIGTTGAFF. The DNA of the CDR3 is TGCGCCAGCAGCCACTCAATCGGGACAACGGGAGCTTTCTTT.

V usage is TRBV12-5 and J usage is TRBJ1-5; 9 nucleotides match TRBD1. The ends lost 0 bases at V and 3 bases at J; junction bases unmatched: 6. Germline CDR1 is LGHNT and CDR2 is FRNRAP. The CDR3 totals 17 residues. The CDR3 sequence is CASGLVLDRGFNQPQHF. For the CDR3, the DNA is TGTGCTAGTGGTTTGGTACTGGACAGGGGATTCAATCAGCCCCAGCATTTT.

The V call is TRBV5-8, the J call TRBJ2-7; TRBD2 agrees at 7 bases. This CDR3 has 13 amino acids. The V gene end was trimmed by 3 bases and the J gene end by 1 base; junction bases not matched to a gene: 1. Germline CDR1 SGHTS, CDR2 YDEGEE. The chain's CDR3 is CASSWGGSYEQYF. Here the CDR3 DNA reads TGTGCCAGCAGCTGGGGGGGGTCCTACGAGCAGTACTTC.